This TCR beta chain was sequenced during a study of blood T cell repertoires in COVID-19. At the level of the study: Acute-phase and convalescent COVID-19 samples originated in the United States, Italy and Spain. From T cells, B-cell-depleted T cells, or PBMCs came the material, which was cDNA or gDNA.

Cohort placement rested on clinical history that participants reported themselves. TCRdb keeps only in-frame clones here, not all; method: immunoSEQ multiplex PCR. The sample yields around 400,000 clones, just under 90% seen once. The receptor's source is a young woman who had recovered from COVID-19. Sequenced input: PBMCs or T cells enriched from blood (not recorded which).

CDR3 sequence (DNA): TGTGCCAGCAGCGGCCCCGGCAGGGGTAGTGAGCAGTTCTTC. Protein sequence: CASSGPGRGSEQFF. The chain couples TRBV9 to TRBJ2-1, with a tentative D call TRBD1 (6 bases). V lost 3 bases to trimming and J lost 9 bases, with 16 bases between them. The germline gives CDR1 SGDLS, CDR2 YYNGEE. The CDR3 spans 14 residues. The whole variable domain, filled in from reference TRBV9 and TRBJ2-1, reads DSGVTQTPKHLITATGQRVTLRCSPRSGDLSVYWYQQSLDQGLQFLIQYYNGEERAKGNILERFSAQQFPDLHSELNLSSLELGDSALYFCASSGPGRGSEQFFGPGTRLTVL.